The rows below give T cell receptor beta chains drawn from one sample of a study of T-cell reconstitution after alpha-beta-depleted transplantation in children. Via MiXCR, TCRdb re-called the PCR reads, giving one row per CDR3 protein. The data contain around 530,000 distinct CDR3 sequences, approximately 29% of them singletons. The sample was PBMCs from the stem cell graft donor, taken from the stem cell graft. These receptor sequences come from a human donor who donated a stem cell graft to a child with aplastic anemia. Both conserved end residues are part of each CDR3. The order of the fields is V gene, J gene, D gene, clone size, CDR3 protein, CDR3 DNA. The D gene is left open where the match is weak. Clone size is given for some rows only: seen once, a few or many times, or a class if the clone is expanded.

V gene: TRBV30; J gene: TRBJ2-1; D gene: TRBD2; clone size: -; CDR3 protein: CAWSPSGISSYNEQFF; CDR3 DNA: TGTGCCTGGAGTCCTAGCGGGATCAGCTCCTACAATGAGCAGTTCTTC
V gene: TRBV27; J gene: TRBJ2-2; D gene: TRBD1; clone size: -; CDR3 protein: CASSLGRTGATGELFF; CDR3 DNA: TGTGCCAGCAGTTTAGGTCGGACAGGGGCCACCGGGGAGCTGTTTTTT
V gene: TRBV6-5; J gene: TRBJ2-1; D gene: -; clone size: -; CDR3 protein: CASSYYEGNEQFF; CDR3 DNA: TGTGCCAGCAGTTACTACGAAGGCAATGAGCAGTTCTTC
V gene: TRBV7-2; J gene: TRBJ2-4; D gene: TRBD1; clone size: many; CDR3 protein: CASSLASTGVENIQYF; CDR3 DNA: TGTGCCAGCAGCTTAGCGTCGACAGGGGTAGAAAACATTCAGTACTTC
V gene: TRBV25-1; J gene: TRBJ2-1; D gene: -; clone size: -; CDR3 protein: CASRETRQVSYNEQFF; CDR3 DNA: TGTGCCAGCAGGGAGACTAGACAGGTCTCCTACAATGAGCAGTTCTTC
V gene: TRBV9; J gene: TRBJ2-3; D gene: -; clone size: -; CDR3 protein: CASSVDLASTGDTQYF; CDR3 DNA: TGTGCCAGCAGCGTGGACCTAGCGTCTACCGGCGATACGCAGTATTTT
V gene: TRBV29-1; J gene: TRBJ2-3; D gene: TRBD2; clone size: -; CDR3 protein: CSGRGTSGRGTDTQYF; CDR3 DNA: TGCAGCGGACGTGGGACTAGCGGGAGGGGGACAGATACGCAGTATTTT
V gene: TRBV18; J gene: TRBJ2-3; D gene: -; clone size: few; CDR3 protein: CASSPTFGFHPSTDTQYF; CDR3 DNA: TGTGCCAGCTCACCTACGTTTGGTTTCCATCCTAGCACAGATACGCAGTATTTT
V gene: TRBV10-3; J gene: TRBJ1-5; D gene: -; clone size: -; CDR3 protein: CAISVGGGQPQHF; CDR3 DNA: TGTGCCATCAGTGTTGGGGGCGGCCAGCCCCAGCATTTT
V gene: TRBV7-9; J gene: TRBJ1-2; D gene: -; clone size: few; CDR3 protein: CASSLRELGYTF; CDR3 DNA: TGTGCCAGCAGCCTCCGGGAGCTAGGCTACACCTTC
V gene: TRBV7-2; J gene: TRBJ2-3; D gene: TRBD2; clone size: few; CDR3 protein: CASSSPGLAKDTQYF; CDR3 DNA: TGTGCCAGCAGCTCCCCGGGACTAGCTAAAGATACGCAGTATTTT
V gene: TRBV12-3/TRBV12-4; J gene: TRBJ2-1; D gene: -; clone size: -; CDR3 protein: CASSGLRGNEQFF; CDR3 DNA: TGTGCCAGCAGTGGACTACGTGGGAATGAGCAGTTCTTC
V gene: TRBV6-2/TRBV6-3; J gene: TRBJ2-1; D gene: TRBD2; clone size: -; CDR3 protein: CASSPGTRIYNEQFF; CDR3 DNA: TGTGCCAGCAGTCCCGGGACTAGAATCTACAATGAGCAGTTCTTC
V gene: TRBV12-3/TRBV12-4; J gene: TRBJ2-5; D gene: TRBD2; clone size: -; CDR3 protein: CASSLAENTQGKTQYF; CDR3 DNA: TGTGCCAGCAGCCTAGCGGAGAACACCCAAGGGAAGACCCAGTACTTC
V gene: TRBV5-1; J gene: TRBJ2-3; D gene: TRBD1; clone size: -; CDR3 protein: CASSPEGQRTDTQYF; CDR3 DNA: TGCGCCAGCAGCCCCGAGGGACAGCGCACAGATACGCAGTATTTT
V gene: TRBV30; J gene: TRBJ2-7; D gene: -; clone size: once; CDR3 protein: CAWSVAGPSNEQYF; CDR3 DNA: TGTGCCTGGAGTGTAGCAGGACCCAGCAACGAGCAGTACTTC
V gene: TRBV29-1; J gene: TRBJ2-1; D gene: TRBD1; clone size: -; CDR3 protein: CSVEERDRGSDEQFF; CDR3 DNA: TGCAGCGTTGAAGAAAGGGACAGGGGATCGGATGAGCAGTTCTTC
V gene: TRBV7-9; J gene: TRBJ1-2; D gene: TRBD1; clone size: few; CDR3 protein: CASSLFGETGDYYGYTF; CDR3 DNA: TGTGCCAGCAGCTTATTCGGGGAGACAGGGGATTACTATGGCTACACCTTC
V gene: TRBV7-9; J gene: TRBJ1-2; D gene: -; clone size: -; CDR3 protein: CASSLAQGWGYTF; CDR3 DNA: TGTGCCAGCAGCTTGGCACAGGGTTGGGGCTACACCTTC
V gene: TRBV21-1; J gene: TRBJ2-7; D gene: -; clone size: -; CDR3 protein: CASSKGPRPYEQYF; CDR3 DNA: TGTGCCAGCAGCAAGGGACCGCGGCCCTACGAGCAGTACTTC
V gene: TRBV29-1; J gene: TRBJ2-1; D gene: -; clone size: -; CDR3 protein: CSVVSRASDNEQFF; CDR3 DNA: TGCAGCGTTGTTTCCAGGGCGAGCGACAATGAGCAGTTCTTC
V gene: TRBV12-3/TRBV12-4; J gene: TRBJ2-1; D gene: TRBD1; clone size: -; CDR3 protein: CASRVQGSIYNEQFF; CDR3 DNA: TGTGCCAGCAGGGTACAGGGGAGTATCTACAATGAGCAGTTCTTC
V gene: TRBV6-5; J gene: TRBJ1-2; D gene: -; clone size: -; CDR3 protein: CASRNRAGGYTF; CDR3 DNA: TGTGCCAGCAGGAACAGGGCAGGTGGCTACACCTTC
V gene: TRBV28; J gene: TRBJ2-3; D gene: -; clone size: -; CDR3 protein: CASRSGISTDTQYF; CDR3 DNA: TGTGCCAGCAGGTCTGGTATTAGCACAGATACGCAGTATTTT
V gene: TRBV7-2; J gene: TRBJ1-2; D gene: TRBD1; clone size: -; CDR3 protein: CASSLERDSYNYGYTF; CDR3 DNA: TGTGCCAGCAGCTTAGAGAGGGACAGTTATAACTATGGCTACACCTTC
V gene: TRBV12-3/TRBV12-4; J gene: TRBJ2-1; D gene: -; clone size: few; CDR3 protein: CASSRGANEQFF; CDR3 DNA: TGTGCCAGCAGTAGAGGGGCGAATGAGCAGTTCTTC
V gene: TRBV12-3/TRBV12-4; J gene: TRBJ2-4; D gene: -; clone size: -; CDR3 protein: CASSLGGGMAKNIQYF; CDR3 DNA: TGTGCCAGCAGTTTAGGTGGCGGGATGGCCAAAAACATTCAGTACTTC
V gene: TRBV11-3; J gene: TRBJ2-1; D gene: -; clone size: few; CDR3 protein: CASSLVRGGGSNEQFF; CDR3 DNA: TGTGCCAGCAGCTTAGTCCGCGGAGGGGGCAGCAATGAGCAGTTCTTC
V gene: TRBV7-2; J gene: TRBJ2-1; D gene: TRBD1; clone size: -; CDR3 protein: CASSLGRTRGQPFF; CDR3 DNA: TGTGCCAGCAGCTTAGGTCGGACACGGGGACAGCCGTTCTTC
V gene: TRBV24-1; J gene: TRBJ1-1; D gene: TRBD1; clone size: -; CDR3 protein: CATRNRGTEAFF; CDR3 DNA: TGTGCCACCAGAAACAGGGGGACTGAAGCTTTCTTT
V gene: TRBV12-3/TRBV12-4; J gene: TRBJ2-1; D gene: -; clone size: -; CDR3 protein: CASTAGPYNEQFF; CDR3 DNA: TGTGCCAGCACTGCGGGACCCTACAATGAGCAGTTCTTC
V gene: TRBV3-1; J gene: TRBJ2-5; D gene: -; clone size: -; CDR3 protein: CASSQGQLKETQYF; CDR3 DNA: TGTGCCAGCAGCCAAGGACAGCTAAAAGAGACCCAGTACTTC
V gene: TRBV7-9; J gene: TRBJ1-1; D gene: TRBD1; clone size: -; CDR3 protein: CASIGGSNTEAFF; CDR3 DNA: TGTGCCAGCATAGGGGGCTCGAACACTGAAGCTTTCTTT
V gene: TRBV29-1; J gene: TRBJ1-2; D gene: TRBD1; clone size: -; CDR3 protein: CSVEVRDRGHYGYTF; CDR3 DNA: TGCAGCGTTGAAGTAAGGGACAGGGGGCACTATGGCTACACCTTC
V gene: TRBV20-1; J gene: TRBJ2-7; D gene: TRBD1; clone size: few; CDR3 protein: CSASGTAFYEQYF; CDR3 DNA: TGCAGTGCCTCCGGGACAGCATTCTACGAGCAGTACTTC
V gene: TRBV7-2; J gene: TRBJ1-5; D gene: -; clone size: -; CDR3 protein: CASSPPGLRDQPQHF; CDR3 DNA: TGTGCCAGCAGTCCCCCGGGACTTAGGGATCAGCCCCAGCATTTT
V gene: TRBV11-2; J gene: TRBJ1-5; D gene: TRBD1; clone size: few; CDR3 protein: CASSQDRGSQPQHF; CDR3 DNA: TGTGCCAGCAGCCAGGACAGGGGCAGCCAGCCCCAGCATTTT